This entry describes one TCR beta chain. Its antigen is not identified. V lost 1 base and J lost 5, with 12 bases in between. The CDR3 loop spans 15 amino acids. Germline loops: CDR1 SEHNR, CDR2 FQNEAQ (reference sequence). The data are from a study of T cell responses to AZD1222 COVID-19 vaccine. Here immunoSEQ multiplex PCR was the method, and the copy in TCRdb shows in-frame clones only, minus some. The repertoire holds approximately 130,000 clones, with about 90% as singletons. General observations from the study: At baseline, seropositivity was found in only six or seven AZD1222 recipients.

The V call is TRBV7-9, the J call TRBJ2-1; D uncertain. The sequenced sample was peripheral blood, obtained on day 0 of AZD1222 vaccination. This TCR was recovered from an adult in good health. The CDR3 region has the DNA TGTGCCAGCAGCTTAGTCGGGCCAGTAAACAATGAGCAGTTCTTC. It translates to CASSLVGPVNNEQFF.